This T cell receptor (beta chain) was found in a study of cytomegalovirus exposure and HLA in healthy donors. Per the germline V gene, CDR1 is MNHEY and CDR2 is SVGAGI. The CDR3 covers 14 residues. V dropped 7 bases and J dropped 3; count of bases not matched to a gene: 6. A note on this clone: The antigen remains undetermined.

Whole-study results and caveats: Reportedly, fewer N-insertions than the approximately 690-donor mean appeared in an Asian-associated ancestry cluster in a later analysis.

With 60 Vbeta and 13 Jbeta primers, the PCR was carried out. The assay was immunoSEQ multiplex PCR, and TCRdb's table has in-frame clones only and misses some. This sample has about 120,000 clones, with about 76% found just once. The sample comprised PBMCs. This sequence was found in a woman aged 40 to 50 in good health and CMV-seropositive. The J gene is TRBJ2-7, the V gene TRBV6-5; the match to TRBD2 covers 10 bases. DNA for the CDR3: TGTGCCAGCAATTCCGAGCGGGGGGGCTACGAGCAGTACTTC. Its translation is CASNSERGGYEQYF.